This entry lists 9 T cell receptor beta chains sequenced from one sample in a study of T cells in Graves' hyperthyroidism and ophthalmopathy. TCR beta CDR3 regions were amplified from RNA transcripts. RT-PCR in the first round (using the HTBI primer set) targeted the TCR CDR3. TCRdb recomputed calls from the multiplex PCR reads with MiXCR, one row per CDR3 protein. The data show 310,000 or so distinct CDR3 sequences, over 15% seen once. Sample: blood. These receptors were taken from an older woman with Graves' ophthalmopathy.

This clonotype was seen ten or more times. This chain uses TRBV6-2 or TRBV6-3 with TRBJ2-7; D call uncertain. This CDR3 is built from 14 residues. Deletions cut 4 bases from V and 1 base from J, with 11 bases between. Germline CDR1 reads MNHEY; CDR2 reads SVGEGT. The CDR3 spells CASSSTPNSYEQYF. Written as DNA, the CDR3 is TGTGCCAGCAGTTCGACACCCAATTCCTACGAGCAGTACTTC.

Ten or more counts support this clonotype. CDR3 bases: TGTGCCAGCAGCCCACTCCATGGGTCCACTGAAGCTTTCTTT. This gives the protein CASSPLHGSTEAFF. The chain links TRBV12-3 or TRBV12-4 to TRBJ1-1; D is undetermined. V lost 6 bases and J 4 bases, leaving 15 bases between the germline ends. The CDR3 spans 14 residues.

This clonotype was found a few times. V is TRBV5-5 and J is TRBJ1-3; tentative D call: TRBD1 (6 bases). The CDR3 has 16 residues. Germline assignment: CDR1 SGHKS and CDR2 YYEKEE (reference sequence). The V end lost 5 bases, the J end lost 2 bases, and 17 bases lay between the germline ends. The CDR3 DNA reads as TGTGCCAGCAGGCGAGAAACAGGGTTTGCTGGAAACACCATATATTTT. Protein: CASRRETGFAGNTIYF. Complete variable domain (other parts from reference TRBV5-5 and TRBJ1-3): DAGVTQSPTHLIKTRGQQVTLRCSPISGHKSVSWYQQVLGQGPQFIFQYYEKEERGRGNFPDRFSARQFPNYSSELNVNALLLGDSALYLCASRRETGFAGNTIYFGEGSWLTVV.

V usage is TRBV7-9 and J usage is TRBJ2-3; D gene unclear. Germline V CDR1 and CDR2: SEHNR, FQNEAQ (reference sequence). Trimming left V 1 base short and J 2 bases short, with 10 bases between. This CDR3 has 15 amino acids. CDR3 region: CASSLEGSTTDTQYF. CDR3 bases: TGTGCCAGCAGCTTAGAAGGCTCGACCACAGATACGCAGTATTTT. The variable domain in full, completed from reference TRBV7-9 and TRBJ2-3, reads DTGVSQNPRHKITKRGQNVTFRCDPISEHNRLYWYRQTLGQGPEFLTYFQNEAQLEKSRLLSDRFSAERPKGSFSTLEIQRTEQGDSAMYLCASSLEGSTTDTQYFGPGTRLTVL.

This clonotype has at least ten counts. V gene TRBV5-5 combines with J gene TRBJ2-7; maybe TRBD1 (5 bases). Germline assignment: CDR1 SGHKS and CDR2 YYEKEE (reference sequence). Trimming removed 4 bases at V and 1 base at J, with 12 bases between. The CDR3 is 14 residues long. CDR3 loop: CASSQLDRSYEQYF. The CDR3 bases are TGTGCCAGCAGCCAATTAGACAGATCCTACGAGCAGTACTTC.

This clonotype was recorded at least ten times. The rearrangement joins TRBV12-3 or TRBV12-4 to TRBJ2-7; TRBD1 agrees at 7 bases. The V gene end was trimmed by 5 bases and the J gene end by 0 bases; junction bases not matched to a gene: 4. The CDR3 is made up of 14 amino acids. The CDR3 loop is CASSLGTVSYEQYF. The CDR3 nucleotides read TGTGCCAGCAGTCTCGGGACAGTCTCCTACGAGCAGTACTTC.

The chain recombines TRBV6-2 or TRBV6-3 with TRBJ1-1, with D perhaps TRBD1 (5 bases). Trimming cost V 4 bases and J 7 bases, with 10 bases left between them. Germline V lookup: CDR1 MNHEY, CDR2 SVGEGT. The CDR3 loop spans 12 amino acids. CDR3 residues: CASSSRVDEAFF. CDR3 coding DNA: TGTGCCAGCAGTTCCAGGGTGGATGAAGCTTTCTTT.

This sequence joins TRBV4-2 and TRBJ2-2; D unclear. The CDR3 runs to 14 residues. Germline V CDR1 and CDR2: LGHNA, YNFKEQ. V lost 1 base, J lost 4 bases, and 7 bases lay in between. CDR3 protein: CASSQGTITGELFF. The CDR3 region has the DNA TGTGCCAGCAGCCAAGGAACGATCACCGGGGAGCTGTTTTTT.

The chain recombines TRBV25-1 with TRBJ2-7; D gene unclear. Germline V gives CDR1 MGHDK, CDR2 SYGVNS. Trimming took 4 bases from V and 3 from J, leaving 7 bases between them. The length of the CDR3 is 12 residues. CDR3 nucleotides: TGTGCCAGCAGTGGAATATTCTACGAGCAGTACTTC. Its translation: CASSGIFYEQYF.